The T cell receptor (beta chain) described here comes from a study of beta chain features in type 1 diabetes. The study's findings and limits: Naive, central memory and regulatory TCRB repertoires appeared more similar among patients than healthy donors. Shortening of TCRB CDR3s, moderate but significant, appeared in all four CD4+ subsets of Type 1 diabetes patients. Patients with type 1 diabetes showed fewer VDJ junction insertions and more deletions.

Concerning this clone: No antigen is known for it.

Since all of the isolated RNA was reverse transcribed, expressed TCRB transcripts were what got sequenced. The data were produced by immunoSEQ multiplex PCR, yet TCRdb's version contains in-frame clones alone and is incomplete. The sample has some 350,000 clones; 9.6% are singletons. The CDR3 has 15 residues. The germline V and J ends were trimmed by 4 bases and 2 bases, with 14 bases remaining between them. CDR1 and CDR2 from the germline V gene are MDHEN and SYDVKM. The sequencing input was central memory CD4+ T cells from blood. The chain recombines TRBV28 with TRBJ1-1; D is ambiguous. This receptor was obtained from a young man with type 1 diabetes. CDR3 in amino acids: CASSSGTADNTEAFF. The CDR3 DNA is TGTGCCAGCAGTTCCGGAACAGCCGATAACACTGAAGCTTTCTTT.